Presented here are 8 T cell receptor beta chains from one specimen sequenced in a study of pediatric ulcerative colitis (dated by TCRdb to about 2019). During colonoscopy, one to two pinch biopsies were obtained from the rectum for research. Library preparation was by the immunoSEQ multiplex PCR assay. As stored in TCRdb, this immuneACCESS dataset retains in-frame rearrangements with V and J assigned. A fraction of the clones does not appear; measured against another copy, unresolved V genes explain less than half of the discrepancy, and the remainder lacks a known reason. The sample table contains over 30,000 clones; only one count was recorded for 81% of them. Over 0.95% of the sample rests with the top ten. Sequenced: gut tissue. These receptors all come from a boy between 10 and 17 years old with mild ulcerative colitis.

The rearrangement uses TRBV18 and TRBJ2-1; D unresolved. CDR3 length equals 15 residues. The germline V gene encodes CDR1 KGHSH and CDR2 LQKENI. Trimming pared 3 bases from V and 3 bases from J, leaving 12 bases between. CDR3 region: CASSPWFLGYNEQFF. DNA for the CDR3: TGTGCCAGCTCACCGTGGTTTCTCGGCTACAATGAGCAGTTCTTC. The complete variable domain, with remaining parts taken from reference TRBV18 and TRBJ2-1, reads NAGVMQNPRHLVRRRGQEARLRCSPMKGHSHVYWYRQLPEEGLKFMVYLQKENIIDESGMPKERFSAEFPKEGPSILRIQQVVRGDSAAYFCASSPWFLGYNEQFFGPGTRLTVL.

The chain's CDR3 is CARGQGVREKLFF. The CDR3 DNA reads as TGTGCCCGTGGTCAAGGGGTAAGAGAAAAACTGTTTTTT. The V call is TRBV30, the J call TRBJ1-4; tentatively, D is TRBD1 (5 bases). Germline V gene sequence: CDR1 GTSNPN, CDR2 SVGIG (reference sequence). The CDR3 extends over 13 amino acids. V shed 8 bases and J shed 8 bases, with 18 bases lying between them.

V is TRBV5-6 and J is TRBJ2-4, with D perhaps matching TRBD2 (6 bases). The V end was cut by 2 bases, the J end by 5 bases, with 14 bases between. The CDR3 extends over 15 amino acids. Per germline, CDR1 SGHDT and CDR2 YYEEEE. This chain's CDR3 is CASSFLEGTENIQYF. Written as DNA, the CDR3 is TGTGCCAGCAGCTTCCTGGAGGGAACGGAAAACATTCAGTACTTC.

The J gene is TRBJ2-1, the V gene TRBV5-1; 16 bases are shared with TRBD2. Germline assignment: CDR1 SGHRS and CDR2 YFSETQ. The CDR3 extends over 17 amino acids. V trimming: 3 bases; J trimming: 9 bases; junction bases outside the gene matches: 9. CDR3 in DNA: TGCGCCAGCAGCTCTCCGGGACTAGCGGGGGGGCCGGGTGAGCAGTTCTTC. It specifies CASSSPGLAGGPGEQFF. Filled out from reference TRBV5-1 and TRBJ2-1, the complete variable domain reads KAGVTQTPRYLIKTRGQQVTLSCSPISGHRSVSWYQQTPGQGLQFLFEYFSETQRNKGNFPGRFSGRQFSNSRSEMNVSTLELGDSALYLCASSSPGLAGGPGEQFFGPGTRLTVL.

The chain is built from TRBV6-6 and TRBJ1-2; a possible D gene is TRBD1 (6 bases). CDR1 is MNHNY and CDR2 is SVGAGI in the germline V gene (reference sequence). The CDR3 contains 14 residues. Trimming stripped 7 bases from V and 3 bases from J, with 15 bases between. The CDR3 bases are TGTGCCAGCACTAACACAGGGCTCTACTATGGCTACACCTTC. Encoded protein: CASTNTGLYYGYTF.

The chain joins TRBV27 to TRBJ2-1; 7 bases agree with TRBD1. The CDR3 covers 14 residues. Germline V CDR1 and CDR2: MNHEY, SMNVEV (reference sequence). V lost 3 bases, J lost 6 bases, and 5 bases stayed unmatched. CDR3 sequence: CASSFRGRSNEQFF. The CDR3 nucleotides read TGTGCCAGCAGTTTTAGGGGGCGGTCCAATGAGCAGTTCTTC.

The rearrangement joins TRBV7-6 to TRBJ2-7, with D tentatively TRBD1 (6 bases). The CDR3 spans 13 residues. V lost 5 bases, J lost 6 bases, and 14 bases lay in between. In germline, CDR1 is SGHVS, CDR2 FNYEAQ. CDR3 amino acids: CASSPDRPGEQYF. In DNA form, the CDR3 reads TGTGCCAGCAGCCCCGACAGGCCTGGCGAGCAGTACTTC.

J is TRBJ1-2 and V is TRBV7-9, with D hard to call. V lost 4 bases and J lost 4, with 13 bases in between. This CDR3 contains 14 residues. In germline, CDR1 is SEHNR, CDR2 FQNEAQ (reference sequence). DNA of the CDR3: TGTGCCAGCAGCTCCGTCCTTTCGAGCTATGGCTACACCTTC. Residues: CASSSVLSSYGYTF.